This T cell receptor (beta chain) was obtained from a study of T cell clonality in common variable immunodeficiency. Overall study findings and caveats: Patient heterogeneity in the CVID cohort limited correlations between repertoire features and clinical complications.

Germline V gives CDR1 SGHRS, CDR2 YFSETQ. The CDR3 loop spans 16 amino acids. With V trimmed by 3 bases and J by 2 bases, 6 bases remained unmatched. The repertoire was sequenced with immunoSEQ multiplex PCR; TCRdb's copy has only in-frame clones and lacks some. Observed in the sample are some 42,000 clones, none of them singletons. This clone was observed at least ten times. Its antigen is unidentified. The sequenced fragment ends 3 residues before the CDR3 boundary, so the rest is inferred from the germline J gene. The receptor's source is a person between 18 and 75 years old in good health. J is TRBJ2-5 and V is TRBV5-1, with 11 nucleotides matching TRBD2. Material: peripheral blood mononuclear cells. The CDR3 DNA, read in part, is TGCGCCAGCAGCTCGCGGACTAGCGGGCGACAAGAGACC. As protein: CASSSRTSGRQET. The complete CDR3 reads CASSSRTSGRQETQYF.